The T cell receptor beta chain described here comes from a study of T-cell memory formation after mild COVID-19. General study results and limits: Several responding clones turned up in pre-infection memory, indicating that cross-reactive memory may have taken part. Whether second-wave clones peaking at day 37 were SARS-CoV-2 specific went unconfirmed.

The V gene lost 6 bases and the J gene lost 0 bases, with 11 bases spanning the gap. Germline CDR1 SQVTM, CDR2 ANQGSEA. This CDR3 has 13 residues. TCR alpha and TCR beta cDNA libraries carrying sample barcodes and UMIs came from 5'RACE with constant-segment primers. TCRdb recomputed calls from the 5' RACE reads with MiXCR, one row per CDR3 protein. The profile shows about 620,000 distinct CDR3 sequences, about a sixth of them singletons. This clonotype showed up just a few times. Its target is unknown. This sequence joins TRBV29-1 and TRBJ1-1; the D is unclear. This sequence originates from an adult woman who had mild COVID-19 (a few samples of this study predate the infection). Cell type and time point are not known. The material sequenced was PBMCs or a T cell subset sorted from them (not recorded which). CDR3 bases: TGCAGCGTCTCCGACGGGCTGAACACTGAAGCTTTCTTT. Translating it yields CSVSDGLNTEAFF.